Following are 28 T cell receptor beta chains from one sample sequenced in a study of OX40 agonist ivuxolimab in advanced cancers. Generated by immunoSEQ multiplex PCR, the TCRdb table keeps only in-frame clones and is missing some. The table shows 60,000 or so clones, with about 85% occurring only once. This specimen was CD4+ or CD8+ T cells sorted from blood, taken in a trial of the OX40 agonist ivuxolimab. The receptors come from an adult with an advanced solid tumor such as melanoma, head and neck, liver or kidney cancer.

The rearrangement joins TRBV19 to TRBJ2-2; D is ambiguous. Germline V CDR1 and CDR2: LNHDA, SQIVND (reference sequence). The CDR3 is 12 residues long. Trimming took 6 bases from V and 7 from J, leaving 9 bases between them. CDR3 in amino acids: CASRTVGGELFF. DNA for the CDR3: TGTGCCAGTAGAACGGTCGGCGGGGAGCTGTTTTTT.

The chain links TRBV28 to TRBJ1-5; D gene ambiguous. Germline lookup yields CDR1 MDHEN and CDR2 SYDVKM. V lost 7 bases to trimming and J lost 6 bases, with 10 bases between them. The CDR3 covers 12 residues. DNA of the CDR3: TGTGCCAGCAAGAGGGTTCGTCAGCCCCAGCATTTT. Protein: CASKRVRQPQHF.

The rearrangement joins TRBV2 to TRBJ2-3; D may be TRBD1 (7 bases). Between the trimmed V and J ends, which lost 8 bases and 7 bases, there was a span of 19 bases. CDR1 is SNHLY, CDR2 FYNNEI, per germline. The CDR3 has 14 amino acids. The CDR3 coding sequence is TGTGCCAGCCGGGGGACAGCCGTCAAGAATACGCAGTATTTT. Translated, it gives CASRGTAVKNTQYF.

V usage is TRBV7-8 and J usage is TRBJ1-5, with D possibly being TRBD1 (6 bases). V was pared by 4 bases and J by 3 bases, with 13 bases between. Germline CDR1 is SGHVS and CDR2 is FQNEAQ. This CDR3 contains 15 residues. The CDR3 sequence: CASSYRGGPNQPQHF. The CDR3 DNA reads TGTGCCAGCAGCTATAGGGGGGGACCCAATCAGCCCCAGCATTTT.

This clone was seen more than once but under ten times. A read error is likely, as this CDR3 ends without the conserved phenylalanine or tryptophan. No DNA is shown, since the ends of the CDR3 on it are uncertain; the CDR3 is the one TCRdb lists. The genes are TRBV20-1 and TRBJ1-4; whether TRBD1, the table's D call, matches the DNA was not checked. Germline V gene data show CDR1 as DFQATT and CDR2 as SNEGSKA (reference sequence). Counting both end residues, the CDR3 totals 11 amino acids. The CDR3 region is CSARSLRQGVL.

This clone occurred once. The chain recombines TRBV5-1 with TRBJ2-3; 9 bases line up with TRBD2. The CDR3 runs 15 residues. After removal of 1 base from V and 6 bases from J, the junction contained 6 bases not matched to a gene. From germline, CDR1 is SGHRS and CDR2 YFSETQ. The CDR3 is CASSLRLAEGDTQYF. CDR3 DNA sequence: TGCGCCAGCAGCTTGCGACTAGCGGAGGGGGATACGCAGTATTTT.

V usage is TRBV7-9 and J usage is TRBJ2-3; D may be TRBD1 (5 bases). The V gene lost 4 bases and the J gene lost 0 bases, with 17 bases spanning the gap. The CDR3 consists of 17 residues. The germline gives CDR1 SEHNR, CDR2 FQNEAQ (reference sequence). CDR3 residues: CASSSPWGPGSTDTQYF. The CDR3 DNA sequence: TGTGCCAGCAGCTCTCCCTGGGGCCCAGGAAGCACAGATACGCAGTATTTT.

This clone has more than one count but fewer than ten. The chain recombines TRBV9 with TRBJ1-2; TRBD1 matches at 11 bases. Germline CDR1 reads SGDLS; CDR2 reads YYNGEE. The ends lost 7 bases at V and 7 bases at J; junction bases unmatched: 6. The CDR3 is 13 residues long. CDR3 coding DNA: TGTGCCAGCGAAGGACAGGGGGCTTTTGGCTACACCTTC. This encodes CASEGQGAFGYTF.

The rearrangement joins TRBV7-9 to TRBJ2-7, with 8 nucleotides matching TRBD1. After removal of 3 bases from V and 2 bases from J, the junction contained 9 bases not matched to a gene. This CDR3 region has 16 residues. Germline CDR1 and CDR2: SEHNR and FQNEAQ (reference sequence). CDR3 DNA sequence: TGTGCCAGCAGCTTCGCCCCCCCGACAGGGGCCTACGAGCAGTACTTC. It yields the protein CASSFAPPTGAYEQYF.

This clone has only a few counts. The chain employs TRBV6-6 and TRBJ1-2; TRBD1 is a possible D gene (5 bases). V dropped 5 bases and J dropped 6 bases, with 7 bases sitting between them. The CDR3 is 11 residues long. Germline V CDR1 and CDR2: MNHNY, SVGAGI (reference sequence). CDR3 nucleotide sequence: TGTGCCAGCAGTCTCAGGGATGGCTACACCTTC. This gives the protein CASSLRDGYTF.

The J gene is TRBJ1-1, the V gene TRBV6-1; 7 positions agree with TRBD1. CDR1 is MNHNS and CDR2 is SASEGT in the germline V gene. The CDR3 is 14 residues long. V lost 5 bases and J lost 2; bases outside the gene matches: 5. The CDR3 nucleotides are TGTGCCAGCAGTACGACAGGGCCCAACACTGAAGCTTTCTTT. Its protein product is CASSTTGPNTEAFF.

This sequence joins TRBV6-1 and TRBJ2-1; 14 bases map to TRBD2. Trimming at V came to 4 bases and at J to 2 bases, leaving 1 base not matched to a gene. The CDR3 spans 16 residues. From germline, CDR1 is MNHNS and CDR2 SASEGT. The CDR3 region is CASSGTSGRTYNEQFF. DNA for the CDR3: TGTGCCAGCAGTGGGACTAGCGGGAGGACCTACAATGAGCAGTTCTTC.

The genes are TRBV11-1 and TRBJ2-4, with a possible D match to TRBD1 (5 bases). This CDR3 contains 15 residues. From germline, CDR1 is SGHAT and CDR2 FQDESV (reference sequence). Trimming cost V 5 bases and J 2 bases, with 13 bases left between them. The CDR3: CASSPLQGPKNIQYF. The CDR3 DNA reads as TGTGCCAGCAGCCCCCTTCAGGGCCCCAAAAACATTCAGTACTTC.

The J gene is TRBJ2-5, the V gene TRBV5-1; the D gene could be TRBD1 or TRBD2 (5 bases each). This CDR3 has 14 residues. The V and J ends lost 4 bases and 4 bases respectively, with 14 bases between them. Germline lookup yields CDR1 SGHRS and CDR2 YFSETQ. The CDR3 loop reads CASSPGGVVETQYF. DNA for the CDR3: TGCGCCAGCAGCCCTGGGGGAGTGGTAGAGACCCAGTACTTC.

The rearrangement joins TRBV2 to TRBJ1-5; 7 bases map to TRBD1. With V trimmed by 5 bases and J by 6 bases, 4 bases remained unmatched. The CDR3 runs 13 residues. Germline V gives CDR1 SNHLY, CDR2 FYNNEI. The CDR3 loop is CASSRQGGQPQHF. Written as DNA, the CDR3 is TGTGCCAGCAGTCGACAGGGTGGTCAGCCCCAGCATTTT.

V and J are TRBV11-1 and TRBJ1-1, with 7 bases that match TRBD1. V dropped 4 bases and J dropped 1; count of bases not matched to a gene: 6. The CDR3 consists of 15 residues. Germline V CDR1 and CDR2: SGHAT, FQDESV (reference sequence). The CDR3 sequence is CASSSRTGPNTEAFF. The CDR3 nucleotides are TGTGCCAGCAGCTCGCGGACAGGCCCGAACACTGAAGCTTTCTTT.

The rearrangement links TRBV7-2 to TRBJ2-5; 10 nucleotides line up with TRBD2. Germline V gives CDR1 SGHTA, CDR2 FQGNSA. The V segment lost 0 bases and the J segment 7 bases; nucleotides outside the gene matches: 11. The length of the CDR3 is 17 residues. The chain's CDR3 is CASSLASSGSPSRTQYF. CDR3 nucleotides: TGTGCCAGCAGCTTAGCCTCTAGCGGGAGCCCTTCACGGACCCAGTACTTC. Based on the CDR3 plus reference TRBV7-2 and TRBJ2-5, the full variable domain is GAGVSQSPSNKVTEKGKDVELRCDPISGHTALYWYRQSLGQGLEFLIYFQGNSAPDKSGLPSDRFSAERTGGSVSTLTIQRTQQEDSAVYLCASSLASSGSPSRTQYFGPGTRLLVL.

The rearrangement uses TRBV28 and TRBJ1-1; D is undetermined. This CDR3 spans 12 amino acids. Germline lookup yields CDR1 MDHEN and CDR2 SYDVKM. V was trimmed by 5 bases and J by 0 bases, leaving 4 bases between them. The CDR3 nucleotides are TGTGCCAGCAGTGAGATGAACACTGAAGCTTTCTTT. Amino acid sequence: CASSEMNTEAFF.

The J gene is TRBJ1-2, the V gene TRBV28, with D perhaps TRBD1 (5 bases). The CDR3 is 13 amino acids. Trimming stripped 2 bases from V and 2 bases from J, with 6 bases between. Germline CDR1 and CDR2: MDHEN and SYDVKM. CDR3 sequence: CASSLPGNYGYTF. The CDR3 DNA follows: TGTGCCAGCAGTTTACCAGGGAACTATGGCTACACCTTC.

V usage is TRBV28 and J usage is TRBJ1-5; D gene ambiguous. Germline V gene data show CDR1 as MDHEN and CDR2 as SYDVKM. This CDR3 is built from 16 residues. Deletions cut 5 bases from V and 1 base from J, with 15 bases between. CDR3 DNA: TGTGCCAGCAGTCCCCCTAGACGGGAGAGCAATCAGCCCCAGCATTTT. Translated, it gives CASSPPRRESNQPQHF.

This sequence joins TRBV30 and TRBJ1-3; D is unresolved. V gave up 2 bases and J gave up 0 bases, with 5 bases separating them. Germline loops: CDR1 GTSNPN, CDR2 SVGIG (reference sequence). This CDR3 spans 13 amino acids. As DNA, the CDR3 is TGTGCCTGGAGTCGGAACTCTGGAAACACCATATATTTT. Amino acids: CAWSRNSGNTIYF.

The genes are TRBV4-1 and TRBJ2-6; no firm D call. The germline CDR1 and CDR2 sequences are MGHRA and YSYEKL. Trimming pared 4 bases from V and 4 bases from J, leaving 5 bases between. The CDR3 contains 13 residues. The CDR3 loop is CASSPSGANVLTF. CDR3 sequence (DNA): TGCGCCAGCAGCCCTTCCGGGGCCAACGTCCTGACTTTC.

The CDR3 loop is CASSRKSGLTGELFF. Written as DNA, the CDR3 is TGTGCCAGCAGCCGGAAGTCGGGGCTCACCGGGGAGCTGTTTTTT. V is TRBV5-6 and J is TRBJ2-2; D tentatively reads TRBD1 or TRBD2 (5 bases each). Trimming stripped 4 bases from V and 4 bases from J, with 14 bases between. Germline CDR1 and CDR2: SGHDT and YYEEEE. CDR3 length: 15 residues.

The chain combines TRBV6-4 with TRBJ2-1; unclear D gene. CDR1 is MRHNA and CDR2 is SNTAGT in the germline V gene. This CDR3 is built from 14 residues. Trimming took off 0 bases at V and 10 bases at J, with 13 bases between the two ends. CDR3 DNA: TGTGCCAGCAGTGACTCGATGTTTGCCATAGAGCAGTTCTTC. It specifies CASSDSMFAIEQFF.

This clone has only one observation. The rearrangement uses TRBV9 and TRBJ2-2; 8 bases agree with TRBD2. V lost 4 bases to trimming and J lost 5 bases; unmatched junction nucleotides: 7. From germline, CDR1 is SGDLS and CDR2 YYNGEE. The CDR3 contains 15 residues. DNA for the CDR3: TGTGCCAGCAGCAGACTAGCGTCAAGTACCGGGGAGCTGTTTTTT. It yields the protein CASSRLASSTGELFF.

This chain connects TRBV28 to TRBJ1-2, with D unresolved. This CDR3 region has 15 residues. The V end lost 5 bases, the J end lost 5 bases, and 18 bases lay between the germline ends. In germline, CDR1 is MDHEN, CDR2 SYDVKM. The CDR3, as DNA: TGTGCCAGCAGTCCCCCCGGGAGGGCGGGTTATGGCTACACCTTC. Its translation is CASSPPGRAGYGYTF.

The chain links TRBV12-5 to TRBJ2-1; 7 nucleotides line up with TRBD1. Germline V CDR1 and CDR2: LGHNT, FRNRAP. The CDR3 totals 18 residues. V trimming: 2 bases; J trimming: 3 bases; junction bases outside the gene matches: 13. Written as DNA, the CDR3 is TGTGCTAGTGGTTTGCGGCCCCTTGGGGCAGGGGGCTACAATGAGCAGTTCTTC. This sequence encodes CASGLRPLGAGGYNEQFF.

The chain links TRBV7-2 to TRBJ2-1; D is ambiguous. Trimming removed 5 bases at V and 4 bases at J, with 9 bases between. Germline V gene sequence: CDR1 SGHTA, CDR2 FQGNSA. CDR3 length equals 13 residues. CDR3 sequence: CASSINSYNEQFF. For the CDR3, the DNA is TGTGCCAGCAGCATCAACAGTTACAATGAGCAGTTCTTC.